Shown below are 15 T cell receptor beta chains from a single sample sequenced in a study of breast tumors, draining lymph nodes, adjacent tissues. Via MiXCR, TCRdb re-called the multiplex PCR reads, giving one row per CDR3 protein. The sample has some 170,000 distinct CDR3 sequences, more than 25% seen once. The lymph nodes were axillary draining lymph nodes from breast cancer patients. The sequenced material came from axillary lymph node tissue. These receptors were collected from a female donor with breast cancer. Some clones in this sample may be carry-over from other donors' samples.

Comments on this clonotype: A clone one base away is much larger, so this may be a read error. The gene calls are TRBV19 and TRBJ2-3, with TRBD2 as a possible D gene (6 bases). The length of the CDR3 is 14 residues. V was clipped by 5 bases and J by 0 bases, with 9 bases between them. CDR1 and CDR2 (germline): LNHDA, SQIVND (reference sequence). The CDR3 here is CASSVGGSTDTQYF. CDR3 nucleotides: TGTGCCAGTAGTGTCGGGGGTAGCACAGATACGCAGTATTTT.

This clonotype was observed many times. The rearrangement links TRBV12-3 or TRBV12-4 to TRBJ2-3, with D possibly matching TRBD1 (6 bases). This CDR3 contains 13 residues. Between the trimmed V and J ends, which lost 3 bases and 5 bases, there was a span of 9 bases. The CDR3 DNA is TGTGCCAGCAGTTTTCCCAGGGGAGATACGCAGTATTTT. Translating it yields CASSFPRGDTQYF.

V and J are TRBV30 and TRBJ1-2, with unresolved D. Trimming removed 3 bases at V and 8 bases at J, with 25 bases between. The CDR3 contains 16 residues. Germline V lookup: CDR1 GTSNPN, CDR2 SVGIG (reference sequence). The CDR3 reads CAWRGGDPPSGEGYTF. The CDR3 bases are TGTGCCTGGAGGGGCGGAGACCCCCCCTCGGGAGAGGGCTACACCTTC.

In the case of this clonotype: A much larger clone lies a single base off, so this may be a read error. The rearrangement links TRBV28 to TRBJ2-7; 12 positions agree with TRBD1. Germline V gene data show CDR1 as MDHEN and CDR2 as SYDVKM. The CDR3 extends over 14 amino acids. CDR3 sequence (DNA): TGTGCCGGCAGTTTACCGGGACAGGGGGCAAAGCAGTACTTC. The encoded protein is CAGSLPGQGAKQYF. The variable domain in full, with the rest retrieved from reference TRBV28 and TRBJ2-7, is DVKVTQSSRYLVKRTGEKVFLECVQDMDHENMFWYRQDPGLGLRLIYFSYDVKMKEKGDIPEGYSVSREKKERFSLILESASTNQTSMYLCAGSLPGQGAKQYFGPGTRLTVT.

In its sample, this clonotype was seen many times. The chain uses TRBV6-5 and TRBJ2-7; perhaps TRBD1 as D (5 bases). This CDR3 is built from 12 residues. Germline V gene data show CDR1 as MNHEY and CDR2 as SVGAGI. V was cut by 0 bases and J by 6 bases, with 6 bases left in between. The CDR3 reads CASSYSGREQYF. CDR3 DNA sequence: TGTGCCAGCAGTTACTCGGGGCGCGAGCAGTACTTC.

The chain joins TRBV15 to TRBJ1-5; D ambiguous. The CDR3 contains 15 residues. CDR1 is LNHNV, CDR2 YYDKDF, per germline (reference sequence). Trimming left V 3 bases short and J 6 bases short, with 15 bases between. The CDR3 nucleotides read TGTGCCACCAGCAGCCCCGGAGCCCCTAGTCAGCCCCAGCATTTT. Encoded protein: CATSSPGAPSQPQHF.

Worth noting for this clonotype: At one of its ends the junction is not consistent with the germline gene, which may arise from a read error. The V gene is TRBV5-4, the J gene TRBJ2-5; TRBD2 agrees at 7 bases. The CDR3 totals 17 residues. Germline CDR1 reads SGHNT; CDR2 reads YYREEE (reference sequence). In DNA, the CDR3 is TGTGCCAGCAGCTTCTCGGGGAGGGTGGGCAAACAAGAGATCCAGTACTTC. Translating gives CASSFSGRVGKQEIQYF.

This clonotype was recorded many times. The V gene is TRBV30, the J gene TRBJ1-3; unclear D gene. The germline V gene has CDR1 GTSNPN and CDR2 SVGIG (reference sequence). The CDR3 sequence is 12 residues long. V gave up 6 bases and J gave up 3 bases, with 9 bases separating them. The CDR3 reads CACLRVGNTIYF. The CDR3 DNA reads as TGTGCCTGTCTCCGAGTTGGAAACACCATATATTTT.

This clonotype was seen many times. The CDR3 sequence: CASSFADRGTEQYF. DNA of the CDR3: TGTGCCAGCAGCTTTGCCGACAGGGGGACCGAGCAGTACTTC. V usage is TRBV5-6 and J usage is TRBJ2-7; TRBD1 matches at 9 bases. Trimming cost V 2 bases and J 6 bases; bases outside gene matches: 6. This CDR3 contains 14 residues. CDR1 SGHDT and CDR2 YYEEEE come from the germline V gene.

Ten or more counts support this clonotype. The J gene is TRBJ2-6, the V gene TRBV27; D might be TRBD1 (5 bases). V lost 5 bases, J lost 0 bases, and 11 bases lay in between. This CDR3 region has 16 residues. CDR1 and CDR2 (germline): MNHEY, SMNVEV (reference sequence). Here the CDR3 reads CASSMTESSGANVLTF. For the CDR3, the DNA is TGTGCCAGCAGTATGACAGAGAGCTCTGGGGCCAACGTCCTGACTTTC.

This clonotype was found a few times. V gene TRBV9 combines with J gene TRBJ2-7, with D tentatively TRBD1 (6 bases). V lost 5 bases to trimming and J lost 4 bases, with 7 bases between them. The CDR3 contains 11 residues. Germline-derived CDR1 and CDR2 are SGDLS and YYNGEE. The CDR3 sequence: CASRDSYEQYF. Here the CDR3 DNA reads TGTGCCAGCAGGGACAGTTACGAGCAGTACTTC.

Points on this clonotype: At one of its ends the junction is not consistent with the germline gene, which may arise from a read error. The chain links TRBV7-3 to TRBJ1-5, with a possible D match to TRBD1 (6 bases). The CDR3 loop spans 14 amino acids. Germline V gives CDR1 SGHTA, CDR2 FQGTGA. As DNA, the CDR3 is TGTGTCAGCGGATTGACAGGCAGCAATCAGCCCCAGCATTTT. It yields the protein CVSGLTGSNQPQHF.

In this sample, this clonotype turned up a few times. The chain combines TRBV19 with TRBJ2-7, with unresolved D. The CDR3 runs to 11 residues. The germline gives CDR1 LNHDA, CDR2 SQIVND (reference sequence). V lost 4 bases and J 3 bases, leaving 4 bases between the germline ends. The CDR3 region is CASSKGYEQYF. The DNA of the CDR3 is TGTGCCAGTAGTAAAGGCTACGAGCAGTACTTC.

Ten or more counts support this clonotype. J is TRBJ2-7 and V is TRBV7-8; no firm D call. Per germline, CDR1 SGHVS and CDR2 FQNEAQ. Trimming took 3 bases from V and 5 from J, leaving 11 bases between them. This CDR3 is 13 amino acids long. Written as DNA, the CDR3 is TGTGCCAGCAGCTTCGGCTCGGTCAACGAGCAGTACTTC. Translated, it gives CASSFGSVNEQYF.

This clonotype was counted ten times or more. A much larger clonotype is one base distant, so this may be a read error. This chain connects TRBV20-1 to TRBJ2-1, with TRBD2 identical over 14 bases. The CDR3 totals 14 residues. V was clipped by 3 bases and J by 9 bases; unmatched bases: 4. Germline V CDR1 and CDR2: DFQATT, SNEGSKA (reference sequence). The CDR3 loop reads CSARRLAGGTEQFF. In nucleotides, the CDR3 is TGCAGTGCTAGGAGACTAGCGGGAGGGACTGAGCAGTTCTTC.